This entry concerns a single T cell receptor beta chain. As yet, its antigen is unknown. This sample was taken from a study of radiation and T cells in renal cell carcinoma. Study-level background: Nephrectomy followed 15 Gy stereotactic body radiation by 4 weeks. Study results and caveats: In blood, top tumor clones expanded by 2 weeks, shrinking by 4.

V was pared by 1 base and J by 7 bases, with 13 bases between. CDR1 is SGHAT and CDR2 is FQDESV in the germline V gene (reference sequence). This CDR3 has 14 amino acids. TCRdb's copy holds only in-frame clones and misses some; the assay was immunoSEQ multiplex PCR. The sample carries 120,000 or so clones, around 90% recorded once. Time point described: blood 2 weeks post-SBRT. Sample treatment: 15 Gy SBRT to primary tumor, nephrectomy 4 weeks later. This receptor was taken from an older woman with renal cell carcinoma. Sequencing was performed on blood, taken from a patient whose treatment included radiotherapy and nephrectomy. The chain is built from TRBV11-1 and TRBJ2-5; D may match TRBD1 or TRBD2 (5 bases each). CDR3 sequence (DNA): TGTGCCAGCAGCTTAGAATCGGGGCCGGGGACCCAGTACTTC. Its translation is CASSLESGPGTQYF.